A single sample gave rise to the 8 T cell receptor beta chains below, sequenced in a study of Graves' ophthalmopathy and Graves' hyperthyroidism. Using RNA transcripts, the TCR beta CDR3 regions were amplified. The first-round RT-PCR employed HTBI primers together with the Qiagen OneStep RT-PCR kit. A multiplex PCR was then performed as the second round. TCRdb passed the multiplex PCR reads through MiXCR, listing each CDR3 protein once. In the table there are over a million distinct CDR3 sequences, less than 45% of which are singletons. Sequenced: peripheral blood or thyroid tissue (not recorded which). The source is an adult man with Graves' hyperthyroidism.

This clonotype was detected only a few times. The V gene is TRBV30, the J gene TRBJ1-1, with a tentative D call TRBD1 (5 bases). The CDR3 spans 15 residues. Germline V gene sequence: CDR1 GTSNPN, CDR2 SVGIG (reference sequence). Trimming shortened V by 0 bases and J by 10 bases, and 21 bases separated the two germline ends. The CDR3 sequence is CAWSVRLRDSRRAFF. CDR3 nucleotide sequence: TGTGCCTGGAGTGTAAGACTTCGGGACTCCCGTCGAGCTTTCTTT.

The chain combines TRBV19 with TRBJ1-2, with 7 bases fitting TRBD1. The CDR3 covers 15 residues. The junction had 13 bases not matched to a gene; V was cut back by 8 bases and J by 4 bases. CDR1 is LNHDA and CDR2 is SQIVND in the germline V gene (reference sequence). CDR3 nucleotide sequence: TGTGCCAGTGGCGAGACAGGGAGAGGGGTCTATGGCTACACCTTC. Translated: CASGETGRGVYGYTF.

The chain joins TRBV10-3 to TRBJ1-1; 7 bases line up with TRBD1. This CDR3 has 12 residues. V dropped 3 bases and J dropped 12; count of bases not matched to a gene: 7. Looked up from germline, CDR1 is ENHRY and CDR2 is SYGVKD. The CDR3 spells CAISESTGDSFF. The CDR3 DNA reads as TGTGCCATCAGTGAATCCACAGGGGATTCTTTCTTT.

The V and J genes are TRBV12-3 or TRBV12-4 and TRBJ1-1, with D tentatively TRBD1 (5 bases). The CDR3 spans 15 residues. V was shortened by 2 bases and J by 4 bases, with 14 bases between the two germline ends. The CDR3 loop is CASSLLGALGTEAFF. The DNA for the CDR3 is TGTGCCAGCAGTTTACTTGGGGCCCTAGGCACTGAAGCTTTCTTT.

This clonotype was observed many times. The chain employs TRBV12-3 or TRBV12-4 and TRBJ1-2, with D possibly being TRBD1 (5 bases). Trimming pared 5 bases from V and 4 bases from J, leaving 14 bases between. This CDR3 is 14 amino acids long. CDR3 in amino acids: CASSRGGNFYGYTF. DNA for the CDR3: TGTGCCAGCAGTCGTGGGGGGAACTTCTATGGCTACACCTTC.

This clonotype has ten or more counts. The chain has TRBV29-1 and TRBJ2-7; tentative D call: TRBD1 (6 bases). Trimming removed 2 bases at V and 5 bases at J, with 13 bases between. Germline CDR1 SQVTM, CDR2 ANQGSEA. CDR3 length equals 13 residues. The CDR3 is CSVELRGSHEQYF. CDR3 sequence (DNA): TGCAGCGTTGAACTCAGGGGTTCCCACGAGCAGTACTTC.

The V call is TRBV29-1, the J call TRBJ2-7; D tentatively fits TRBD1 or TRBD2 (5 bases each). The CDR3 length is 16 residues. Germline CDR1 and CDR2: SQVTM and ANQGSEA. V lost 4 bases and J 0 bases, leaving 19 bases between the germline ends. For the CDR3, the DNA is TGCAGCGTTGTCGGTAGGGGACGTTCGGCCTCCTACGAGCAGTACTTC. Translating gives CSVVGRGRSASYEQYF.

As concerns this clonotype: One junction end disagrees with the germline gene, perhaps due to a read error. The V gene is TRBV20-1, the J gene TRBJ2-6; the D call may be TRBD1 or TRBD2 (5 bases each). This CDR3 has 12 residues. Per the germline V gene, CDR1 is DFQATT and CDR2 is SNEGSKA (reference sequence). The CDR3 reads CSATPPGLTEAF. The CDR3 DNA is TGCAGTGCAACCCCCCCGGGGCTTACCGAAGCTTTC.